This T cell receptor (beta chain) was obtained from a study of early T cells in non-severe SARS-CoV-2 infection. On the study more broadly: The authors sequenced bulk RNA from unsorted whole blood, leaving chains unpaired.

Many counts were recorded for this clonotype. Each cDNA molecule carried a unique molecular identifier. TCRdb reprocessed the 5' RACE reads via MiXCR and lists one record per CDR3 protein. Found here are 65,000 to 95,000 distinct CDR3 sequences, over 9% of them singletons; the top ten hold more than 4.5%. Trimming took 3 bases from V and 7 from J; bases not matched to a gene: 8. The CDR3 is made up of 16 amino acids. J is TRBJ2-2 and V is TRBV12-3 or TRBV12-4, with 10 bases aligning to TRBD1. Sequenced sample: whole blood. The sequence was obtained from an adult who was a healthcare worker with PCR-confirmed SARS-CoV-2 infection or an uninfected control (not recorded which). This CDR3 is CASSFDRGPAGGELFF. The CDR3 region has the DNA TGTGCCAGCAGTTTTGACAGGGGGCCCGCCGGCGGGGAGCTGTTTTTT.